The 9 T cell receptor beta chains reported below all come from one sample, sequenced in a study of blood T cell repertoires in COVID-19. Method: immunoSEQ multiplex PCR; TCRdb's copy keeps in-frame clones and lacks some. This table has 250,000 or so clones, 80% to 90% appearing once. Sequencing was done on a sample of PBMCs or T cells enriched from blood (not recorded which). These receptors were taken from a woman between 40 and 50 years old who had been exposed to COVID-19.

The chain carries TRBV3-1 (or the pseudogene TRBV3-2) and TRBJ1-2, with 8 bases identical to TRBD1. The CDR3 has 12 residues. The germline CDR1 and CDR2 sequences are LGHDT and YNNKEL (reference sequence). Losses at the gene ends were 9 bases for V and 8 bases for J; bases not matched to a gene: 8. The CDR3 region is CASGQGERGYTF. The CDR3 coding sequence is TGTGCCAGTGGACAGGGAGAACGCGGCTACACCTTC.

V usage is TRBV6-5 and J usage is TRBJ1-2; D is undetermined. Per the germline V gene, CDR1 is MNHEY and CDR2 is SVGAGI. This CDR3 has 14 residues. V lost 6 bases and J 4 bases, leaving 15 bases between the germline ends. The CDR3 nucleotides read TGTGCCAGCAGCGCGGCAGCTGCCTCCTATGGCTACACCTTC. Translated, it gives CASSAAAASYGYTF.

In the case of this clone: The sample has other DNA sequences that encode this CDR3 too. V is TRBV9 and J is TRBJ1-3; no clear D. The CDR3 is made up of 16 amino acids. The germline V gene has CDR1 SGDLS and CDR2 YYNGEE. Deletions cut 0 bases from V and 0 bases from J, with 10 bases between. The CDR3 region has the DNA TGTGCCAGCAGCGTAGCGGGGAGACCCTCTGGAAACACCATATATTTT. This codes for CASSVAGRPSGNTIYF. The variable domain in full, completed from reference TRBV9 and TRBJ1-3, reads DSGVTQTPKHLITATGQRVTLRCSPRSGDLSVYWYQQSLDQGLQFLIQYYNGEERAKGNILERFSAQQFPDLHSELNLSSLELGDSALYFCASSVAGRPSGNTIYFGEGSWLTVV.

The chain couples TRBV7-9 to TRBJ2-2; the D gene is possibly TRBD2 (5 bases). Per germline, CDR1 SEHNR and CDR2 FQNEAQ (reference sequence). Trimming took 2 bases from V and 1 from J, leaving 11 bases between them. The CDR3 consists of 16 residues. The CDR3 loop reads CASSLRLGMNTGELFF. The DNA for the CDR3 is TGTGCCAGCAGCTTACGTCTCGGGATGAACACCGGGGAGCTGTTTTTT.

This chain connects TRBV5-6 to TRBJ2-5; the D gene is possibly TRBD2 (5 bases). Trimming cost V 1 base and J 0 bases, with 10 bases left between them. The CDR3 has 15 residues. The germline V gene encodes CDR1 SGHDT and CDR2 YYEEEE. CDR3 DNA: TGTGCCAGCAGCTTGAGAGGGTTTTACCAAGAGACCCAGTACTTC. Translating gives CASSLRGFYQETQYF.

The chain combines TRBV3-1 (or the pseudogene TRBV3-2) with TRBJ2-1; 7 bases are a match to TRBD2. The germline V gene encodes CDR1 LGHDT and CDR2 YNNKEL (reference sequence). The CDR3 is made up of 16 amino acids. V trimming: 4 bases; J trimming: 3 bases; junction bases outside the gene matches: 9. CDR3 sequence reads: CASSPPAASGYNEQFF. The CDR3 DNA follows: TGTGCCAGCAGCCCCCCTGCGGCTAGCGGCTACAATGAGCAGTTCTTC.

V is TRBV6-5 and J is TRBJ1-5, with TRBD1 matching over 8 bases. Germline V gives CDR1 MNHEY, CDR2 SVGAGI. The CDR3 is 15 amino acids. Losses at the gene ends were 7 bases for V and 2 bases for J; bases not matched to a gene: 7. As DNA, the CDR3 is TGTGCCAGCACCCCGGACAGGGTCGGCAATCAGCCCCAGCATTTT. Its translation is CASTPDRVGNQPQHF.

CDR3 sequence: CASSLGGWREGGNTIYF. In DNA, the CDR3 is TGCGCCAGCAGCTTGGGGGGCTGGAGGGAAGGAGGAAACACCATATATTTT. The chain combines TRBV5-1 with TRBJ1-3, with D perhaps matching TRBD1 (5 bases). From germline, CDR1 is SGHRS and CDR2 YFSETQ. The CDR3 loop spans 17 amino acids. V lost 0 bases to trimming and J lost 4 bases, with 17 bases between them.

The chain joins TRBV5-1 to TRBJ2-7; D not certain. Deletions cut 0 bases from V and 3 bases from J, with 10 bases between. The CDR3 is 14 amino acids. Germline CDR1 and CDR2: SGHRS and YFSETQ. In DNA, the CDR3 is TGCGCCAGCAGCTTGGCGGTGTTTGACTACGAGCAGTACTTC. Its protein is CASSLAVFDYEQYF.